The 27 T cell receptor beta chains in this list originate from one sample, sequenced in a study of PD-1 blockade in classical Hodgkin lymphoma. All the patients suffered relapse after autologous stem cell transplantation, and brentuximab vedotin exposure differed. Profiling relied on immunoSEQ multiplex PCR, and the TCRdb table lists in-frame clones only, not all of them. This sample has around 23,000 clones, with just under 80% found just once. The sample was peripheral blood mononuclear cells (PBMCs), taken before the second cycle of nivolumab. These receptors were collected from a human donor with classical Hodgkin lymphoma.

The rearrangement links TRBV25-1 to TRBJ2-2; tentative D call: TRBD1 (6 bases). V shed 4 bases and J shed 3 bases, with 9 bases lying between them. CDR1 is MGHDK and CDR2 is SYGVNS in the germline V gene. CDR3 length: 14 residues. The chain's CDR3 is CASSGHRDTGELFF. The CDR3 DNA is TGTGCCAGCAGTGGACACAGGGACACCGGGGAGCTGTTTTTT.

The chain employs TRBV4-3 and TRBJ1-1, with TRBD1 matching over 7 bases. CDR1 and CDR2 from the germline V gene are LGHNA and YSLEER. The CDR3 runs to 14 residues. The V and J ends lost 5 bases and 6 bases, in that order; junction bases with no gene match: 9. The DNA of the CDR3 is TGCGCCAGCAGCGAGGGGGCCAGGGGGTCTGAAGCTTTCTTT. Amino acids: CASSEGARGSEAFF.

There are a few counts of this clone. This rearrangement joins TRBV10-1 to TRBJ1-2; perhaps TRBD1 as D (5 bases). The CDR3 is made up of 13 amino acids. V gave up 0 bases and J gave up 7 bases, with 9 bases separating them. CDR1 WNHNN and CDR2 SYGVQD come from the germline V gene (reference sequence). The DNA of the CDR3 is TGCGCCAGCAGTGAGTCCGGGACGAGTGGCTACACCTTC. Its translation: CASSESGTSGYTF.

CDR3 DNA sequence: TGTGCCAGCAGGCCACAGGGGAGAAGTAACACTGAAGCTTTCTTT. Protein sequence: CASRPQGRSNTEAFF. The genes are TRBV5-4 and TRBJ1-1, with 7 bases fitting TRBD1. V lost 5 bases, J lost 2 bases, and 9 bases stayed unmatched. Per germline, CDR1 SGHNT and CDR2 YYREEE (reference sequence). The CDR3 runs 15 residues.

This chain joins TRBV9 and TRBJ1-3, with D uncertain. Germline CDR1 and CDR2: SGDLS and YYNGEE. The V and J ends lost 0 bases and 4 bases respectively, with 8 bases between them. The CDR3 is 14 amino acids. CDR3 protein: CASSVDVGGNTIYF. The CDR3 nucleotides read TGTGCCAGCAGCGTAGATGTGGGAGGAAACACCATATATTTT.

This clone was observed once. This chain joins TRBV19 and TRBJ1-5, with a possible D match to TRBD1 (5 bases). V lost 9 bases and J lost 0, with 18 bases in between. In germline, CDR1 is LNHDA, CDR2 SQIVND (reference sequence). The CDR3 consists of 16 residues. CDR3 sequence (DNA): TGTGCCAGCCACAGGAGTCAAGGGTATAGCAATCAGCCCCAGCATTTT. It translates to CASHRSQGYSNQPQHF.

V gene TRBV10-3 combines with J gene TRBJ1-3, with a tentative D call TRBD1 (5 bases). Per germline, CDR1 ENHRY and CDR2 SYGVKD. The V gene lost 0 bases and the J gene lost 2 bases, with 8 bases spanning the gap. This CDR3 is built from 15 residues. Here the CDR3 DNA reads TGTGCCATCAGTGAGTCGACGGGGGCTGGAAACACCATATATTTT. It specifies CAISESTGAGNTIYF.

Of note for this clone: The sample holds other DNA sequences that translate to the same CDR3. The chain joins TRBV10-2 to TRBJ2-4, with a weak D call TRBD2 (6 bases). The CDR3 runs to 14 residues. The V end lost 8 bases, the J end lost 7 bases, and 18 bases lay between the germline ends. Germline-derived CDR1 and CDR2 are WSHSY and SAAADI. CDR3 DNA sequence: TGCGCCAGCCGAAGCTCGGGGGACCTCAACATTCAGTACTTC. Translated, it gives CASRSSGDLNIQYF.

This clone occurred once. A junction end diverges from the germline sequence, so it may reflect a read error. The chain has TRBV10-3 and TRBJ2-7; TRBD1 might be the D (5 bases). The CDR3 contains 15 residues. From germline, CDR1 is ENHRY and CDR2 SYGVKD. The CDR3 sequence is CASSEGQGTPYEQYF. DNA for the CDR3: TGTGCCAGCAGTGAAGGGCAGGGAACCCCCTACGAGCAGTACTTC.

CDR3: CASSYPNSPLHF. CDR3 in DNA: TGTGCCAGCAGTTACCCTAATTCACCCCTCCACTTT. This chain uses TRBV6-5 with TRBJ1-6; unclear D gene. The germline gives CDR1 MNHEY, CDR2 SVGAGI. With 2 bases removed from V and 6 bases from J, the gap between germline ends came to 2 bases. CDR3 length: 12 amino acids.

This clone was recorded a few times. V usage is TRBV19 and J usage is TRBJ1-1, with no clear D. Germline V gives CDR1 LNHDA, CDR2 SQIVND (reference sequence). V was trimmed by 9 bases and J by 1 base, leaving 12 bases between them. CDR3 length: 13 amino acids. This CDR3 reads CASLTGRNTEAFF. The CDR3 nucleotides are TGTGCCAGCTTAACCGGGAGGAACACTGAAGCTTTCTTT. The complete variable domain, with remaining parts taken from reference TRBV19 and TRBJ1-1, reads DGGITQSPKYLFRKEGQNVTLSCEQNLNHDAMYWYRQDPGQGLRLIYYSQIVNDFQKGDIAEGYSVSREKKESFPLTVTSAQKNPTAFYLCASLTGRNTEAFFGQGTRLTVV.

The V call is TRBV6-1, the J call TRBJ1-2; 9 nucleotides line up with TRBD1. J was trimmed by 3 bases and V by 4 bases; bases with no gene match: 6. This CDR3 has 15 amino acids. The germline CDR1 and CDR2 sequences are MNHNS and SASEGT. In nucleotides, the CDR3 is TGTGCCAGCAGTGCTCGCACAGGGGGCGACTATGGCTACACCTTC. Translating it yields CASSARTGGDYGYTF.

The rearrangement links TRBV6-5 to TRBJ2-7, with 8 positions matching TRBD1. The CDR3 sequence is 14 residues long. The V gene's germline CDR1 is MNHEY and CDR2 SVGAGI. V shed 6 bases, J shed 6 bases, and the junction held 10 bases outside the gene matches. The CDR3 sequence: CASSRGQALGEQYF. The CDR3 nucleotides are TGTGCCAGCAGCCGGGGACAGGCCCTCGGCGAGCAGTACTTC.

V is TRBV18 and J is TRBJ2-1; 10 bases align to TRBD1. V trimming: 5 bases; J trimming: 9 bases; junction bases outside the gene matches: 7. The germline V gene encodes CDR1 KGHSH and CDR2 LQKENI. This CDR3 contains 14 residues. CDR3 region: CASSRQGALVEQFF. In nucleotides, the CDR3 is TGTGCCAGCTCAAGACAGGGGGCTTTAGTTGAGCAGTTCTTC.

V is TRBV25-1 and J is TRBJ1-5, with TRBD1 identical over 9 bases. Germline V gene data show CDR1 as MGHDK and CDR2 as SYGVNS. Trimming cost V 2 bases and J 7 bases; bases outside gene matches: 6. The CDR3 totals 15 residues. CDR3: CASSEPGQGRQPQHF. CDR3 nucleotides: TGTGCCAGCAGTGAACCGGGACAGGGTCGGCAGCCCCAGCATTTT.

The chain is built from TRBV5-1 and TRBJ2-2, with a weak D call TRBD2 (5 bases). The germline gives CDR1 SGHRS, CDR2 YFSETQ. This CDR3 has 16 residues. V was clipped by 2 bases and J by 4 bases, with 15 bases between them. CDR3 DNA sequence: TGCGCCAGCAGCTTCACAGCGGCAGACGGCACCGGGGAGCTGTTTTTT. This sequence encodes CASSFTAADGTGELFF.

This clone was counted only a few times. The chain has TRBV4-3 and TRBJ1-4; no clear D gene. The germline gives CDR1 LGHNA, CDR2 YSLEER. This CDR3 has 17 amino acids. Between the trimmed V and J ends, which lost 0 bases and 0 bases, there was a span of 11 bases. The CDR3 DNA follows: TGCGCCAGCAGCCAAGATGGGCGGATAACAACTAATGAAAAACTGTTTTTT. Translation: CASSQDGRITTNEKLFF.

The chain recombines TRBV10-2 with TRBJ2-2, with TRBD2 matching 10 bases. V shed 7 bases, J shed 4 bases, and the junction held 9 bases outside the gene matches. CDR1 is WSHSY and CDR2 is SAAADI in the germline V gene. This CDR3 contains 16 residues. DNA for the CDR3: TGCGCCAGCACGTCTCTTCTAGCGGGGGCCACCGGGGAGCTGTTTTTT. Translation gives CASTSLLAGATGELFF.

CDR3 amino acids: CASRRPGGYNEQFF. DNA of the CDR3: TGTGCCAGCAGAAGACCGGGGGGCTACAATGAGCAGTTCTTC. The J gene is TRBJ2-1, the V gene TRBV27, with 7 bases identical to TRBD2. The CDR3 is made up of 14 amino acids. The germline V gene has CDR1 MNHEY and CDR2 SMNVEV (reference sequence). After removal of 6 bases from V and 3 bases from J, the junction contained 5 bases not matched to a gene.

The chain has TRBV5-4 and TRBJ2-2; TRBD1 aligns across 8 bases. CDR1 SGHNT and CDR2 YYREEE come from the germline V gene (reference sequence). This CDR3 is 17 amino acids long. Germline trimming cut 4 bases from V and 0 bases from J; bases unmatched to any gene: 8. CDR3 coding DNA: TGTGCCAGCAGCGTTCGACAGGGGCGTGCGAACACCGGGGAGCTGTTTTTT. Residues: CASSVRQGRANTGELFF.

The rearrangement joins TRBV5-1 to TRBJ1-2; TRBD1 might be the D (6 bases). Germline CDR1 is SGHRS and CDR2 is YFSETQ. V lost 2 bases and J 8 bases, leaving 16 bases between the germline ends. This CDR3 comprises 14 residues. CDR3 sequence: CASSFLAGDRGYTF. CDR3 bases: TGCGCCAGCAGCTTCCTGGCAGGGGATCGCGGCTACACCTTC.

This clone was counted between two and nine times. This chain joins TRBV19 and TRBJ2-1; D is perhaps TRBD2 (5 bases). The germline V gene has CDR1 LNHDA and CDR2 SQIVND (reference sequence). V was pared by 7 bases and J by 0 bases, with 10 bases between. CDR3 length: 14 amino acids. CDR3 in DNA: TGTGCCAGTACCTCGGGAAGCTCCTACAATGAGCAGTTCTTC. It is translated as CASTSGSSYNEQFF.

The genes are TRBV10-1 and TRBJ1-1; a weak D match, TRBD1 (5 bases). The CDR3 contains 16 residues. Germline V lookup: CDR1 WNHNN, CDR2 SYGVQD (reference sequence). Trimming left V 5 bases short and J 1 base short, with 17 bases between. CDR3 sequence (DNA): TGCGCCAGCAGTCCGGGGGTCTTGGCAGCGAACACTGAAGCTTTCTTT. As protein: CASSPGVLAANTEAFF.

This chain uses TRBV6-4 with TRBJ2-3; 9 bases fit TRBD2. V shed 5 bases and J 5 bases; nucleotides not matched to a gene: 8. The CDR3 loop spans 15 amino acids. CDR1 is MRHNA, CDR2 SNTAGT, per germline. The CDR3 loop reads CASSPRSGSGDTQYF. The DNA for the CDR3 is TGTGCCAGCAGTCCCCGTAGCGGGAGCGGAGATACGCAGTATTTT.

The chain links TRBV5-5 to TRBJ2-1; D perhaps matches TRBD2 (6 bases). Germline CDR1 is SGHKS and CDR2 is YYEKEE (reference sequence). This CDR3 contains 14 residues. Between the trimmed V and J ends, which lost 0 bases and 8 bases, there was a span of 12 bases. CDR3 nucleotide sequence: TGTGCCAGCAGCTTGGGGCTAGCGTGGGATGAGCAGTTCTTC. Its protein product is CASSLGLAWDEQFF. The whole variable domain, filled in from reference TRBV5-5 and TRBJ2-1, reads DAGVTQSPTHLIKTRGQQVTLRCSPISGHKSVSWYQQVLGQGPQFIFQYYEKEERGRGNFPDRFSARQFPNYSSELNVNALLLGDSALYLCASSLGLAWDEQFFGPGTRLTVL.

The rearrangement links TRBV19 to TRBJ1-1; a possible D gene is TRBD1 (6 bases). Germline lookup yields CDR1 LNHDA and CDR2 SQIVND (reference sequence). The CDR3 sequence is 14 residues long. Trimming took 3 bases from V and 3 from J, leaving 11 bases between them. This CDR3 is CASSIVRGDTEAFF. The DNA for the CDR3 is TGTGCCAGTAGTATCGTTAGGGGGGACACTGAAGCTTTCTTT.

The J gene is TRBJ1-2, the V gene TRBV19; D might be TRBD1 (5 bases). CDR1 and CDR2 (germline): LNHDA, SQIVND (reference sequence). CDR3 size: 13 residues. Trimming shortened V by 9 bases and J by 0 bases, and 11 bases separated the two germline ends. In DNA form, the CDR3 reads TGTGCCAGCCAGGGACCCCCTAACTATGGCTACACCTTC. Translated, it gives CASQGPPNYGYTF.